A selection of T cell receptor beta chains follows, all from one sample in a study of blood T cell repertoires in COVID-19. TCRdb's copy holds only in-frame clones and misses some; the assay was immunoSEQ multiplex PCR. Altogether 260,000 or so clones are present, around 82% being singletons, with the ten largest covering approximately 5.9%. Sequenced input: peripheral blood. The source of these receptors is a man at least 80 years old with acute or convalescent COVID-19. Both conserved end residues are part of each CDR3. D genes are given only for firm matches. A clone size is listed for some rows: how often the clone was seen (once, few, many), or a class if it is expanded.

V gene: TRBV7-9
clone size: .
CDR3 length: 16
J gene: TRBJ2-1
D gene: TRBD2
CDR3 protein: CASSPGTSGRHNEQFF
CDR3 DNA: TGTGCCAGCAGCCCCGGGACTAGCGGGAGGCACAATGAGCAGTTCTTC

V gene: TRBV5-4
clone size: .
CDR3 length: 15
J gene: TRBJ2-2
D gene: .
CDR3 protein: CASSPGNRRGGELFF
CDR3 DNA: TGTGCCAGCAGCCCTGGGAACAGGAGGGGCGGGGAGCTGTTTTTT

V gene: TRBV28
clone size: .
CDR3 length: 12
J gene: TRBJ2-5
D gene: .
CDR3 protein: CASSYPRGTQYF
CDR3 DNA: TGTGCCAGCAGTTACCCCAGGGGGACCCAGTACTTC

V gene: TRBV7-2
clone size: .
CDR3 length: 12
J gene: TRBJ1-1
D gene: TRBD1
CDR3 protein: CASSSRTGEAFF
CDR3 DNA: TGTGCCAGCAGCTCCCGGACAGGGGAGGCTTTCTTT

V gene: TRBV9
clone size: .
CDR3 length: 15
J gene: TRBJ2-3
D gene: .
CDR3 protein: CASSVEDLSTDTQYF
CDR3 DNA: TGTGCCAGCAGCGTAGAGGACTTAAGCACAGATACGCAGTATTTT

V gene: TRBV7-2
clone size: few
CDR3 length: 18
J gene: TRBJ2-2
D gene: TRBD2
CDR3 protein: CASSWRLAGGPGAGELFF
CDR3 DNA: TGTGCCAGCAGCTGGCGACTAGCGGGAGGGCCAGGCGCCGGGGAGCTGTTTTTT

V gene: TRBV7-2
clone size: once
CDR3 length: 18
J gene: TRBJ2-1
D gene: TRBD2
CDR3 protein: CASSLSLAGGSVGNEQFF
CDR3 DNA: TGTGCCAGCAGCTTAAGTCTAGCGGGAGGGTCGGTCGGCAATGAGCAGTTCTTC

V gene: TRBV5-1
clone size: .
CDR3 length: 13
J gene: TRBJ2-5
D gene: TRBD2
CDR3 protein: CASRGLAGETQYF
CDR3 DNA: TGCGCCAGCAGGGGGCTAGCGGGAGAGACCCAGTACTTC

V gene: TRBV7-8
clone size: .
CDR3 length: 17
J gene: TRBJ2-3
D gene: TRBD1
CDR3 protein: CASSFLPGQARTDTQYF
CDR3 DNA: TGTGCCAGCAGCTTTCTTCCTGGACAGGCCCGCACAGATACGCAGTATTTT

V gene: TRBV7-2
clone size: .
CDR3 length: 14
J gene: TRBJ2-3
D gene: .
CDR3 protein: CASSVGGGTDTQYF
CDR3 DNA: TGTGCCAGCAGTGTAGGGGGGGGCACAGATACGCAGTATTTT